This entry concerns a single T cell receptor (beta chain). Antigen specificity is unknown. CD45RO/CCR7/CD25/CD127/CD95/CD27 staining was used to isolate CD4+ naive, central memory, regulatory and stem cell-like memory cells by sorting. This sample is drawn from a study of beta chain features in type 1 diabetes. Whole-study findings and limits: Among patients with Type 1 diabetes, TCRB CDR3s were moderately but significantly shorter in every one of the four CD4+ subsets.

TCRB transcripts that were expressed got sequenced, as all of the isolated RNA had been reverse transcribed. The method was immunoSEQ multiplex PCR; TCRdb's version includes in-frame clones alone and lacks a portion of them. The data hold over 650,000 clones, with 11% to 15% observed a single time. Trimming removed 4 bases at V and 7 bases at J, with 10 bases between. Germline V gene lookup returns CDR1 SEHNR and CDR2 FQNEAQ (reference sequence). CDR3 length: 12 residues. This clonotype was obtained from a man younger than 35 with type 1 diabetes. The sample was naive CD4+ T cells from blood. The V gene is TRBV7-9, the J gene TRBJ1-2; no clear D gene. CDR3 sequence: CASSSEGFGYTF. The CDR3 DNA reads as TGTGCCAGCAGCTCAGAGGGATTTGGCTACACCTTC.